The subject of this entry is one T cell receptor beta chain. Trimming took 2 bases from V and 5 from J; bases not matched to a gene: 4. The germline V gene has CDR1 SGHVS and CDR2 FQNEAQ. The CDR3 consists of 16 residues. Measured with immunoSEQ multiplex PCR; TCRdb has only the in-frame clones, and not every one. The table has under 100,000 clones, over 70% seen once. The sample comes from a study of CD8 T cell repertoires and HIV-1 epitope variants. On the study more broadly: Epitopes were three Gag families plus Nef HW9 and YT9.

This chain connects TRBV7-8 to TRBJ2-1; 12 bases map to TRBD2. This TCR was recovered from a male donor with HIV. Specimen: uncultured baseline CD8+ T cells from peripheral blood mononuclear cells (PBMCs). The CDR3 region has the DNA TGTGCCAGCAGCTTAAAACTAGCGGGAGGCCACAATGAGCAGTTCTTC. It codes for CASSLKLAGGHNEQFF.